This T cell receptor (beta chain) was sequenced in a study of blood T cell repertoires in COVID-19 (dated by TCRdb to 2018 to 2021). Context from the whole study: Samples covering the acute and convalescent phases of COVID-19 were provided by collaborators in the United States, Italy and Spain. The material from the prospective study consisted of cDNA or gDNA derived from T cells, B-cell-depleted T cells, or PBMCs. Deeply sampled blood TCRbeta repertoires from subjects exposed to, actively infected with, or recovered from COVID-19 were included in the dataset. The repertoires were made available in a free public database intended to serve as a resource for research on the immune response to SARS-CoV-2. Samples came from the ongoing ImmuneRACE study (first 160 participants) plus 1,254 subjects from 6 global collaborators. The sample metadata nearly always contained a de-identified subject ID, COVID-19 status, age in years and sex. HLA class I and class II types, where available, came from metadata supplied by the sample provider rather than from assay-based typing. The investigation overall reported the following: Clinical and demographic metadata were provided uncurated, with the amount varying by source and participant.

Participants in the prospective study were aged 18 to 89 years, lived in 20 to 30 United States geographic areas, and enrolled through a virtual design. In the prospective study, cohorts were assigned on the basis of participant-reported clinical history obtained from a screening survey and a study questionnaire. Recovered participants in ImmuneRACE Cohort 3 were defined as having two consecutive negative NP/OP PCR tests, clearance from a healthcare professional, or resolution of symptoms. Each participant in the prospective study had whole blood, serum and a nasopharyngeal or oropharyngeal swab collected by mobile phlebotomists. Prospective study participants could optionally give additional blood draws and questionnaires over an approximately two-month period. Blood samples from the prospective study were shipped frozen or at room temperature prior to DNA extraction. Inclusive of the bounding cysteine and phenylalanine, the CDR3 is 13 residues long. Only the CDR3 region is kept as DNA, spanning 39 bases read in frame from base 1. The V end gives up 6 bases and the J end 8 bases, leaving 9 bases in the junction not matched to a gene. The germline V gene (reference sequence) gives CDR1 as MNHEY and CDR2 as SMNVEV.

Regarding this clone: The antigen this receptor binds is unknown. One base away there is no much larger clone; base qualities are not given.

The immunoSEQ Assay, a bias-controlled multiplex PCR, was used to amplify TCRbeta CDR3 regions from genomic DNA. Per the source publication's procedure: Nucleated cell counts per sample were estimated from amplification of reference gene primers within the assay. Sequence reads were collapsed and filtered to measure the absolute abundance of every unique TCRbeta CDR3 rearrangement. For each sample, productive Simpson clonality was calculated as the square root of Simpson's diversity index over productive rearrangements. TCRdb re-hosts the immuneACCESS table, in-frame sequences only. Its copies lack some clones; in the studies checked, an unresolved V gene accounts for under half of them, and the cause for the rest is not known. For V, J and clone size, that table is used; D and trimming come from the DNA. The sample table contains approximately 230,000 clones; only one count was recorded for around 89% of them. The ten largest clonotypes hold 4.1% of the sample.

This chain is built from TRBV27 and TRBJ1-1; 7 bases in between match TRBD1. The sample consisted of PBMCs or T cells enriched from blood (not recorded which). This TCR came from a woman in her twenties or thirties who had recovered from COVID-19. The bases read TGTGCCAGCAGCGAGACCTGGGACAGAGAAGCTTTCTTT. It codes for CASSETWDREAFF.